These T cell receptor beta chains were read from a single sample in a study of OX40 agonist ivuxolimab in advanced cancers. Sequencing was performed with immunoSEQ multiplex PCR; in TCRdb, only in-frame clones are kept and a portion is missing. The table shows tens of thousands of clones, with 80% to 95% occurring only once. The material sequenced was CD4+ or CD8+ T cells sorted from blood, taken in a trial of the OX40 agonist ivuxolimab. Receptors originate from an adult with an advanced solid tumor such as melanoma, head and neck, liver or kidney cancer. The CDR3 runs from the conserved cysteine through the conserved F or W. The D gene is left open where the match is weak. Only part of the rows carry a size: once, few, many, or a class if the clone is expanded.

v_gene: TRBV11-2; abundance: once; j_gene: TRBJ2-7; d_gene: .; CDR3nt: TGTGCCAGCAGCTTATCCAGCGGTGGTTACGAGCAGTACTTC; CDR3aa: CASSLSSGGYEQYF
v_gene: TRBV20-1; abundance: once; j_gene: TRBJ2-1; d_gene: .; CDR3nt: TGCAGTGCTATAGGGGGGGGTGAGCAGTTCTTC; CDR3aa: CSAIGGGEQFF
v_gene: TRBV25-1; abundance: few; j_gene: TRBJ2-2; d_gene: .; CDR3nt: TGTGCCAGCAGTGAAGGGGGCACGGGCACCGGGGAGCTGTTTTTT; CDR3aa: CASSEGGTGTGELFF
v_gene: TRBV6-4; abundance: .; j_gene: TRBJ2-1; d_gene: TRBD2; CDR3nt: TGTGCCAGCAGTGACTCGTGGGTAGCGGGAGGCCCCTCCAATGAGCAGTTCTTC; CDR3aa: CASSDSWVAGGPSNEQFF
v_gene: TRBV4-2; abundance: .; j_gene: TRBJ2-7; d_gene: TRBD1; CDR3nt: TGTGCCAGCAGACCGTCGGACAGGGAGTACGAGCAGTACTTC; CDR3aa: CASRPSDREYEQYF
v_gene: TRBV18; abundance: .; j_gene: TRBJ2-7; d_gene: TRBD2; CDR3nt: TGTGCCAGCTCACCCTTTACTAGCGGGAAGTCTTACGAGCAGTACTTC; CDR3aa: CASSPFTSGKSYEQYF
v_gene: TRBV25-1; abundance: .; j_gene: TRBJ1-2; d_gene: TRBD1; CDR3nt: TGTGCCAGCAGTGAAACCGGACAGGGGACCAACTATGGCTACACCTTC; CDR3aa: CASSETGQGTNYGYTF
v_gene: TRBV10-3; abundance: .; j_gene: TRBJ2-7; d_gene: .; CDR3nt: TGTGCCATCAGGACACCGAGCTCCTACGAGCAGTACTTC; CDR3aa: CAIRTPSSYEQYF
v_gene: TRBV29-1; abundance: .; j_gene: TRBJ2-3; d_gene: .; CDR3nt: TGCAGCGTTCCCTTCAAGGTTTTTTCAGATACGCAGTATTTT; CDR3aa: CSVPFKVFSDTQYF
v_gene: TRBV27; abundance: .; j_gene: TRBJ2-7; d_gene: TRBD2; CDR3nt: TGTGCCAGCGGGACTAGCGGGAGGGCCTATAACGAGCAGTACTTC; CDR3aa: CASGTSGRAYNEQYF
v_gene: TRBV7-9; abundance: once; j_gene: TRBJ2-7; d_gene: .; CDR3nt: TGTGCCAGCAGCCCCTCGGTTAGAGGGTGGGAGCAGTACTTC; CDR3aa: CASSPSVRGWEQYF
v_gene: TRBV29-1; abundance: .; j_gene: TRBJ2-2; d_gene: .; CDR3nt: TGCAGCGTTGTGCCCTCACAGGGAGGGAACACCGGGGAGCTGTTTTTT; CDR3aa: CSVVPSQGGNTGELFF
v_gene: TRBV2; abundance: .; j_gene: TRBJ2-6; d_gene: TRBD1; CDR3nt: TGTGCCAGCAGTCACCCGTCCGGGACAGGGTCTACTGGGGCCAACGTCCTGACTTTC; CDR3aa: CASSHPSGTGSTGANVLTF
v_gene: TRBV2; abundance: .; j_gene: TRBJ2-1; d_gene: TRBD2; CDR3nt: TGTGCCAGCATACCGACAGCGGGAGAGGACGAGCAGTTCTTC; CDR3aa: CASIPTAGEDEQFF
v_gene: TRBV7-8; abundance: .; j_gene: TRBJ2-7; d_gene: TRBD2; CDR3nt: TGTGCCAGCAGCACAGGCCGGACTAGCGGCTACGAGCAGTACTTC; CDR3aa: CASSTGRTSGYEQYF
v_gene: TRBV28; abundance: .; j_gene: TRBJ2-7; d_gene: .; CDR3nt: TGTGCCAGCAGTCTACCGGACAGAGCAGAAACCTACGAGCAGTACTTC; CDR3aa: CASSLPDRAETYEQYF
v_gene: TRBV10-3; abundance: once; j_gene: TRBJ1-1; d_gene: .; CDR3nt: TGTGCCATCAGTGAGTCGAAGCAGCCGGTGGGCGGGATGGACACTGAAGCTTTCTTT; CDR3aa: CAISESKQPVGGMDTEAFF
v_gene: TRBV5-6; abundance: .; j_gene: TRBJ1-4; d_gene: TRBD1; CDR3nt: TGTGCCAGCAGCGTAGGGGGCAGGGGGAATGAAAAACTGTTTTTT; CDR3aa: CASSVGGRGNEKLFF
v_gene: TRBV7-9; abundance: .; j_gene: TRBJ2-7; d_gene: TRBD1; CDR3nt: TGTGCCAGCAGCACCGGGACAGGGGGGCACGAGCAGTACTTC; CDR3aa: CASSTGTGGHEQYF
v_gene: TRBV9; abundance: .; j_gene: TRBJ2-3; d_gene: .; CDR3nt: TGTGCCAGCAGCGAAGGGGGTGGAGATACGCAGTATTTT; CDR3aa: CASSEGGGDTQYF
v_gene: TRBV4-3; abundance: .; j_gene: TRBJ2-3; d_gene: TRBD2; CDR3nt: TGCGCCAGCAGCCAAGTGGCGGGAGGGCCTCGGATCACAGATACGCAGTATTTT; CDR3aa: CASSQVAGGPRITDTQYF
v_gene: TRBV27; abundance: .; j_gene: TRBJ1-5; d_gene: .; CDR3nt: TGTGCCAGCACAACCGTGAACCAGGGGACATTCGATCAGCCCCAGCATTTT; CDR3aa: CASTTVNQGTFDQPQHF
v_gene: TRBV7-2; abundance: .; j_gene: TRBJ2-7; d_gene: TRBD1; CDR3nt: TGTGCCAGCAGCTTAGGGGGACAGACCTACGAGCAGTACTTC; CDR3aa: CASSLGGQTYEQYF
v_gene: TRBV6-5; abundance: .; j_gene: TRBJ2-1; d_gene: .; CDR3nt: TGTGCCAGCTGGGGCCTATACAATGAGCAGTTCTTC; CDR3aa: CASWGLYNEQFF
v_gene: TRBV7-9; abundance: .; j_gene: TRBJ2-7; d_gene: .; CDR3nt: TGTGCCAGCAGCTCCACCCAGAACTCCTACGAGCAGTACTTC; CDR3aa: CASSSTQNSYEQYF
v_gene: TRBV4-2; abundance: .; j_gene: TRBJ2-6; d_gene: .; CDR3nt: TGTGCCAGCAGCCACCAGCAGTTAGGGGTCTCTGGGGCCAACGTCCTGACTTTC; CDR3aa: CASSHQQLGVSGANVLTF
v_gene: TRBV28; abundance: .; j_gene: TRBJ2-5; d_gene: TRBD2; CDR3nt: TGTGCCAGCAGTTCATGGGGACTAGCGGGGGAAGAGACCCAGTACTTC; CDR3aa: CASSSWGLAGEETQYF
v_gene: TRBV4-2; abundance: once; j_gene: TRBJ2-1; d_gene: .; CDR3nt: TGTGCCAGCAGCCAAGATGTGCGGAGTCGTGTCTTC; CDR3aa: CASSQDVRSRVF
v_gene: TRBV7-9; abundance: .; j_gene: TRBJ2-7; d_gene: .; CDR3nt: TGTGCCAGCAGCCCCGATAGGGGCGTCTCCTACGAGCAGTACTTC; CDR3aa: CASSPDRGVSYEQYF
v_gene: TRBV6-6; abundance: .; j_gene: TRBJ2-7; d_gene: TRBD2; CDR3nt: TGTGCCAGCAGTTACTCGCCTAGCGGGAGGTACGAGCAGTACTTC; CDR3aa: CASSYSPSGRYEQYF
v_gene: TRBV7-9; abundance: .; j_gene: TRBJ1-2; d_gene: .; CDR3nt: TGTGCCAGCAGCTTAGAACAGCCTAACTATGGCTACACCTTC; CDR3aa: CASSLEQPNYGYTF
v_gene: TRBV28; abundance: .; j_gene: TRBJ1-1; d_gene: .; CDR3nt: TGTGCCAGCATCATCCCACCCGACACTGAAGCTTTCTTT; CDR3aa: CASIIPPDTEAFF
v_gene: TRBV9; abundance: .; j_gene: TRBJ2-1; d_gene: .; CDR3nt: TGTGCCAGCAGCGTAGTAGCTAATGAGCAGTTCTTC; CDR3aa: CASSVVANEQFF
v_gene: TRBV6-4; abundance: .; j_gene: TRBJ2-7; d_gene: .; CDR3nt: TGTGCCAGCAGTGACTCAAACGGGAAGCTCTCCTACGAGCAGTACTTC; CDR3aa: CASSDSNGKLSYEQYF
v_gene: TRBV27; abundance: .; j_gene: TRBJ1-5; d_gene: .; CDR3nt: TGTGCCAGCAGGCCCCTTGGGAGCAATCAGCCCCAGCATTTT; CDR3aa: CASRPLGSNQPQHF
v_gene: TRBV7-2; abundance: once; j_gene: TRBJ2-7; d_gene: .; CDR3nt: TGTGCCAGCAGCTTAGATAGTGGCGGGTACTACGAGCAGTACTTC; CDR3aa: CASSLDSGGYYEQYF
v_gene: TRBV9; abundance: .; j_gene: TRBJ2-1; d_gene: .; CDR3nt: TGTGCCAGCAGCCCCTCCCGGCGGGCCCTGAGCTCCTACAATGAGCAGTTCTTC; CDR3aa: CASSPSRRALSSYNEQFF
v_gene: TRBV6-5; abundance: .; j_gene: TRBJ1-3; d_gene: .; CDR3nt: TGTGCCAGCAGTATGACCTACTCGGGGAACACCATATATTTT; CDR3aa: CASSMTYSGNTIYF
v_gene: TRBV28; abundance: .; j_gene: TRBJ2-3; d_gene: .; CDR3nt: TGTGCCAGCAGTTTCCCGTGGGTTAGAAGCACAGATACGCAGTATTTT; CDR3aa: CASSFPWVRSTDTQYF
v_gene: TRBV28; abundance: .; j_gene: TRBJ2-5; d_gene: .; CDR3nt: TGTGCCAGCAGTCCCGCATGGGAAGAGACCCAGTACTTC; CDR3aa: CASSPAWEETQYF
v_gene: TRBV7-9; abundance: .; j_gene: TRBJ2-7; d_gene: TRBD2; CDR3nt: TGTGCCAGCAGCTTCCCCATAGCGGGTGATTCCTACGAGCAGTACTTC; CDR3aa: CASSFPIAGDSYEQYF